Listed here are 25 T cell receptor beta chains from one sample, sequenced in a study of shared clonotypes between healthy human individuals. The data were produced by immunoSEQ multiplex PCR, yet TCRdb's version contains in-frame clones alone and is incomplete. The sample yields around 500,000 clones, 76% seen once. The sample comprised PBMCs. These receptors were obtained from a woman in her thirties or forties in good health. Some clones in this sample may be carry-over from other donors' samples.

The genes are TRBV9 and TRBJ2-3, with 7 nucleotides matching TRBD2. The CDR3 covers 14 residues. Per germline, CDR1 SGDLS and CDR2 YYNGEE. V shed 0 bases, J shed 9 bases, and the junction held 7 bases outside the gene matches. CDR3 residues: CASSVASLRETQYF. Written as DNA, the CDR3 is TGTGCCAGCAGCGTAGCCTCCTTGCGGGAGACGCAGTATTTT.

The chain joins TRBV2 to TRBJ1-2, with D perhaps matching TRBD1 (6 bases). The CDR3 has 15 amino acids. Germline CDR1 is SNHLY and CDR2 is FYNNEI. Trimming removed 5 bases from V and 0 bases from J, with 13 bases in between. CDR3: CASSTETGSNYGYTF. For the CDR3, the DNA is TGTGCCAGCAGTACCGAGACAGGATCTAACTATGGCTACACCTTC.

V usage is TRBV5-6 and J usage is TRBJ2-2; D is unclear. The germline V gene encodes CDR1 SGHDT and CDR2 YYEEEE. The CDR3 totals 16 residues. The V and J ends lost 2 bases and 0 bases respectively, with 11 bases between them. DNA for the CDR3: TGTGCCAGCAGCTTCTCCAAGATCGCGAACACCGGGGAGCTGTTTTTT. This encodes CASSFSKIANTGELFF.

The V call is TRBV7-8, the J call TRBJ2-1; TRBD2 is a possible D gene (6 bases). V was cut by 4 bases and J by 9 bases, with 22 bases left in between. The CDR3 has 16 amino acids. Per germline, CDR1 SGHVS and CDR2 FQNEAQ. The CDR3: CASSSGGASYLGEQFF. The CDR3, as DNA: TGTGCCAGCAGCTCCGGAGGGGCTAGCTATCTCGGTGAGCAGTTCTTC.

This chain connects TRBV5-1 to TRBJ2-7, with D possibly called TRBD1 or TRBD2 (5 bases each). Germline V gene lookup returns CDR1 SGHRS and CDR2 YFSETQ. V dropped 4 bases and J dropped 6 bases, with 17 bases sitting between them. The CDR3 covers 14 residues. The CDR3: CASSPPGQLAEQYF. Here the CDR3 DNA reads TGCGCCAGCAGCCCCCCGGGGCAGCTGGCCGAGCAGTACTTC.

J is TRBJ2-5 and V is TRBV5-1, with D possibly being TRBD1 or TRBD2 (5 bases each). The ends were cut back, 4 bases at V and 1 base at J, with 11 bases in the middle. The CDR3 length is 14 residues. Germline V gives CDR1 SGHRS, CDR2 YFSETQ. Here the CDR3 DNA reads TGCGCCAGCAGCGAGGGGCAGCCCCAAGAGACCCAGTACTTC. Translated: CASSEGQPQETQYF.

The chain has TRBV19 and TRBJ2-2; D remains ambiguous. CDR1 is LNHDA, CDR2 SQIVND, per germline (reference sequence). V lost 4 bases and J lost 1, with 7 bases in between. The CDR3 totals 14 residues. The CDR3 sequence is CASSKKRNTGELFF. In DNA form, the CDR3 reads TGTGCCAGTAGTAAAAAAAGGAACACCGGGGAGCTGTTTTTT.

This clone was counted between two and nine times. The CDR3 sequence is CASSQGRFSEQYF. In DNA, the CDR3 is TGCGCCAGCAGCCAAGGAAGATTTAGCGAGCAGTACTTC. The chain recombines TRBV4-3 with TRBJ2-7, with unresolved D. V was cut by 1 base and J by 6 bases, with 10 bases left in between. The CDR3 contains 13 residues. The V gene's germline CDR1 is LGHNA and CDR2 YSLEER.

The chain joins TRBV27 to TRBJ2-1, with D possibly matching TRBD2 (6 bases). CDR1 and CDR2 (germline): MNHEY, SMNVEV (reference sequence). V lost 5 bases, J lost 6 bases, and 17 bases lay in between. The CDR3 is 15 amino acids. The CDR3 sequence: CASSVYTGALNEQFF. The CDR3 DNA follows: TGTGCCAGCAGTGTCTACACGGGAGCCCTCAATGAGCAGTTCTTC.

Only a few counts were recorded for this clone. The V call is TRBV14, the J call TRBJ1-3; 10 bases are shared with TRBD1. V lost 0 bases, J lost 3 bases, and 17 bases stayed unmatched. Germline-derived CDR1 and CDR2 are SGHDN and FVKESK. The CDR3 is made up of 21 amino acids. CDR3 sequence: CASSQDLAPGTGVFGGNTIYF. Here the CDR3 DNA reads TGTGCCAGCAGCCAAGATCTTGCCCCCGGGACAGGGGTATTCGGTGGAAACACCATATATTTT.

The chain carries TRBV2 and TRBJ1-1; maybe TRBD1 (5 bases). This CDR3 is 14 amino acids long. Germline assignment: CDR1 SNHLY and CDR2 FYNNEI. V shed 6 bases and J shed 0 bases, with 11 bases lying between them. DNA for the CDR3: TGTGCCAGCAGGATGGGACCGGTGAACACTGAAGCTTTCTTT. It encodes CASRMGPVNTEAFF.

The chain couples TRBV18 to TRBJ2-1; 8 bases map to TRBD1. This CDR3 comprises 17 residues. Germline V gene data show CDR1 as KGHSH and CDR2 as LQKENI. V dropped 4 bases and J dropped 5; count of bases not matched to a gene: 13. The CDR3 protein is CASSQTSGGVINNEQFF. The CDR3 bases are TGTGCCAGCTCACAAACCTCAGGGGGCGTTATTAACAATGAGCAGTTCTTC.

The chain has TRBV7-9 and TRBJ1-3, with D perhaps TRBD1 (6 bases). V lost 3 bases and J lost 5, with 14 bases in between. This CDR3 region has 15 residues. CDR1 is SEHNR and CDR2 is FQNEAQ in the germline V gene (reference sequence). The CDR3 coding sequence is TGTGCCAGCAGCTTTGGGGCAGGGGAAAGAAACACCATATATTTT. Translating it yields CASSFGAGERNTIYF.

The chain combines TRBV5-1 with TRBJ2-6; 10 nucleotides line up with TRBD1. The CDR3 loop spans 18 amino acids. Germline V gives CDR1 SGHRS, CDR2 YFSETQ. V was clipped by 1 base and J by 2 bases; unmatched bases: 6. Here the CDR3 DNA reads TGCGCCAGCAGCTTGTCGGCCGGGACAGGGGCTGGGGCCAACGTCCTGACTTTC. Protein: CASSLSAGTGAGANVLTF. The entire variable domain, with the rest obtained from reference TRBV5-1 and TRBJ2-6, is as follows: KAGVTQTPRYLIKTRGQQVTLSCSPISGHRSVSWYQQTPGQGLQFLFEYFSETQRNKGNFPGRFSGRQFSNSRSEMNVSTLELGDSALYLCASSLSAGTGAGANVLTFGAGSRLTVL.

The CDR3 loop reads CASSDGAGGGYNEQFF. In nucleotides, the CDR3 is TGTGCCAGCAGTGACGGGGCGGGAGGTGGCTACAATGAGCAGTTCTTC. V is TRBV6-4 and J is TRBJ2-1; 8 nucleotides align to TRBD2. J gave up 3 bases and V 2 bases, and 6 bases lay outside the gene matches. Germline V gene sequence: CDR1 MRHNA, CDR2 SNTAGT. This CDR3 has 16 amino acids.

This chain uses TRBV9 with TRBJ2-5; D is undetermined. V shed 7 bases and J shed 1 base, with 17 bases lying between them. CDR1 is SGDLS, CDR2 YYNGEE, per germline. The CDR3 is made up of 15 amino acids. As DNA, the CDR3 is TGTGCCAGCTCCGGTTCTCCAGCCAGCCAAGAGACCCAGTACTTC. This encodes CASSGSPASQETQYF.

This clone was picked up a small number of times. This sequence is one base from a far larger clone and is likely a read error. In the same sample, other DNA sequences code for this CDR3. The rearrangement links TRBV2 to TRBJ2-7; 8 positions agree with TRBD1. This CDR3 region has 14 residues. Germline-derived CDR1 and CDR2 are SNHLY and FYNNEI. The CDR3 protein is CASKQGGSSYEQYF. The DNA of the CDR3 is TGTGCCAGCAAACAGGGGGGTAGCTCCTACGAGCAATACTTC.

This chain links TRBV28 with TRBJ2-7, with D possibly matching TRBD2 (5 bases). Germline V CDR1 and CDR2: MDHEN, SYDVKM. V lost 2 bases and J lost 1, with 12 bases in between. CDR3 length equals 15 residues. The CDR3 coding sequence is TGTGCCAGCAGTTTAGGGCTTCGGGGATCCTACGAGCAGTACTTC. This codes for CASSLGLRGSYEQYF.

The J gene is TRBJ2-7, the V gene TRBV18; TRBD2 agrees at 9 bases. The CDR3 is 15 residues long. V lost 7 bases, J lost 6 bases, and 13 bases stayed unmatched. Germline values: CDR1 KGHSH, CDR2 LQKENI. Written as DNA, the CDR3 is TGTGCCAGCTTACCCCCTAGCGGGGCGAGAGGCGAGCAGTACTTC. It translates to CASLPPSGARGEQYF.

The chain joins TRBV7-2 to TRBJ2-3; no firm D call. The CDR3 sequence is 14 residues long. The germline V gene encodes CDR1 SGHTA and CDR2 FQGNSA. The V end lost 0 bases, the J end lost 2 bases, and 6 bases lay between the germline ends. CDR3 in DNA: TGTGCCAGCAGCTTAGCTCGAGCCACAGATACGCAGTATTTT. Protein: CASSLARATDTQYF. Full variable domain (remainder filled in from reference TRBV7-2 and TRBJ2-3): GAGVSQSPSNKVTEKGKDVELRCDPISGHTALYWYRQSLGQGLEFLIYFQGNSAPDKSGLPSDRFSAERTGGSVSTLTIQRTQQEDSAVYLCASSLARATDTQYFGPGTRLTVL.

The gene calls are TRBV28 and TRBJ2-7; 7 bases are shared with TRBD2. Germline CDR1 and CDR2: MDHEN and SYDVKM. The CDR3 contains 16 residues. V was pared by 7 bases and J by 0 bases, with 12 bases of the junction left unmatched. Here the CDR3 reads CASTHPRGTNSYEQYF. In DNA, the CDR3 is TGTGCCAGCACCCACCCACGGGGGACTAACTCCTACGAGCAGTACTTC.

V gene TRBV7-2 combines with J gene TRBJ1-1; possibly TRBD1 for D (5 bases). Germline V gene data show CDR1 as SGHTA and CDR2 as FQGNSA. The length of the CDR3 is 16 residues. V was trimmed by 2 bases and J by 2 bases, leaving 15 bases between them. Written as DNA, the CDR3 is TGTGCCAGCAGCTTACCCTGGGGACGGATTAACACTGAAGCTTTCTTT. This translates into CASSLPWGRINTEAFF. Supplemented by reference TRBV7-2 and TRBJ1-1, the full variable domain reads GAGVSQSPSNKVTEKGKDVELRCDPISGHTALYWYRQSLGQGLEFLIYFQGNSAPDKSGLPSDRFSAERTGGSVSTLTIQRTQQEDSAVYLCASSLPWGRINTEAFFGQGTRLTVV.

The chain has TRBV21-1 and TRBJ2-5; TRBD2, the table's D call, was not compared with the DNA. TRBV21-1 represents a pseudogene. This CDR3 contains 15 residues. The CDR3 DNA reads as TGTGCCAGGAAAATAAGGGAGGGCCCAAGGGAGACCCAGTACTTC. Translating gives CARKIREGPRETQYF.

V and J are TRBV14 and TRBJ2-5; TRBD1 agrees at 9 bases. CDR1 SGHDN and CDR2 FVKESK come from the germline V gene. The V segment lost 4 bases and the J segment 2 bases; nucleotides outside the gene matches: 8. The CDR3 spans 16 residues. The CDR3: CASSLTGGMWQETQYF. In nucleotides, the CDR3 is TGTGCCAGCAGCCTTACAGGGGGCATGTGGCAAGAGACCCAGTACTTC. Full variable domain (rest looked up from reference TRBV14 and TRBJ2-5): EAGVTQFPSHSVIEKGQTVTLRCDPISGHDNLYWYRRVMGKEIKFLLHFVKESKQDESGMPNNRFLAERTGGTYSTLKVQPAELEDSGVYFCASSLTGGMWQETQYFGPGTRLLVL.

This sequence joins TRBV5-6 and TRBJ2-1; maybe TRBD2 (6 bases). Germline-derived CDR1 and CDR2 are SGHDT and YYEEEE. Deletions cut 3 bases from V and 9 bases from J, with 7 bases between. The CDR3 consists of 11 residues. The CDR3 region is CASSSRGEQFF. Here the CDR3 DNA reads TGTGCCAGCAGCTCGCGGGGTGAGCAGTTCTTC.